The 22 T cell receptor beta chains below come from one sample, sequenced in a study of shared clonotypes between healthy human individuals (dated by TCRdb to 2018 to 2021). For the CD8 naive samples, CD45RO-negative cells were positively selected for CCR7, yielding a CD45RA+CCR7+ population from which TemRA cells were excluded. Receptor amplification or capture employed the immunoSEQ multiplex PCR assay. The clones in this table, taken by TCRdb from immuneACCESS, are in-frame only. Not every clone is retained; where verified, under half of the shortfall comes from an unresolved V gene, and the cause of the rest is unknown. For this sample there are millions of clones; just under 95% appear just once. 1% to 1.3% of the sample rests with the top ten. Sequences were obtained from naive CD8+ T cells sorted from blood. The cell subset or site label on this specimen signifies: CD45RA+CCR7+. These receptors all stem from a man between 18 and 29 years old in good health.

This chain uses TRBV30 with TRBJ1-4; perhaps TRBD1 as D (5 bases). Germline V CDR1 and CDR2: GTSNPN, SVGIG (reference sequence). The CDR3 is 14 residues long. Trimming pared 2 bases from V and 4 bases from J, leaving 11 bases between. This chain's CDR3 is CAWSSTGGNEKLFF. In DNA form, the CDR3 reads TGTGCCTGGAGTAGCACAGGAGGTAATGAAAAACTGTTTTTT.

The rearrangement joins TRBV5-1 to TRBJ1-2; tentative D call: TRBD1 (5 bases). This CDR3 contains 13 residues. Germline V gene sequence: CDR1 SGHRS, CDR2 YFSETQ. Between the trimmed V and J ends, which lost 0 bases and 4 bases, there was a span of 7 bases. CDR3 in amino acids: CASSLEGPYGYTF. The CDR3 DNA reads as TGCGCCAGCAGCTTGGAGGGACCCTATGGCTACACCTTC.

The chain recombines TRBV25-1 with TRBJ1-1; maybe TRBD1 (5 bases). Trimming removed 5 bases from V and 11 bases from J, with 15 bases in between. This CDR3 is 12 amino acids long. Germline V gene lookup returns CDR1 MGHDK and CDR2 SYGVNS. The CDR3 loop is CASSWGHLGAFF. The CDR3 nucleotides read TGTGCCAGCAGTTGGGGCCACTTAGGGGCTTTCTTT.

The chain couples TRBV28 to TRBJ1-6; tentatively, D is TRBD1 (6 bases). The CDR3 length is 17 residues. Germline V gene lookup returns CDR1 MDHEN and CDR2 SYDVKM. The V end was cut by 3 bases, the J end by 7 bases, with 19 bases between. The DNA for the CDR3 is TGTGCCAGCAGTTTGGTGGGGCCAGGGGCGGGAAATTCACCCCTCCACTTT. This sequence encodes CASSLVGPGAGNSPLHF.

This clone appeared once. This chain links TRBV2 with TRBJ2-7, with D perhaps matching TRBD1 (5 bases). From germline, CDR1 is SNHLY and CDR2 FYNNEI. The CDR3 contains 13 residues. Trimming stripped 5 bases from V and 2 bases from J, with 10 bases between. CDR3 nucleotides: TGTGCCAGCAGTTCGACAGCAACCTACGAGCAGTACTTC. It is translated as CASSSTATYEQYF.

A note on this clone: Other DNA sequences in the same sample also yield this CDR3. In DNA form, the CDR3 reads TGTGCCAGCAGTTACTCCACAGGTTCTGAAAAACTGTTTTTT. Translation: CASSYSTGSEKLFF. This rearrangement joins TRBV6-5 to TRBJ1-4; D may be TRBD1 (5 bases). CDR1 is MNHEY and CDR2 is SVGAGI in the germline V gene. V lost 0 bases, J lost 7 bases, and 9 bases lay in between. The length of the CDR3 is 14 residues.

V usage is TRBV4-3 and J usage is TRBJ1-2, with D unclear. V lost 4 bases and J lost 4, with 16 bases in between. The CDR3 sequence is 15 residues long. The germline V gene has CDR1 LGHNA and CDR2 YSLEER. The CDR3 protein is CASSPLQRSSYGYTF. The CDR3 nucleotides read TGCGCCAGCAGCCCTTTGCAGCGGAGCTCCTATGGCTACACCTTC.

This rearrangement joins TRBV10-3 to TRBJ2-7, with D perhaps matching TRBD1 (7 bases). Deletions cut 3 bases from V and 2 bases from J, with 11 bases between. The CDR3 loop spans 14 amino acids. The germline gives CDR1 ENHRY, CDR2 SYGVKD. CDR3 sequence: CAISDAGQTYEQYF. The CDR3 DNA reads TGTGCCATCAGTGATGCGGGACAGACCTACGAGCAGTACTTC.

The V and J genes are TRBV27 and TRBJ2-5; D might be TRBD1 or TRBD2, each matching 5 bases. Trimming stripped 2 bases from V and 4 bases from J, with 11 bases between. Per germline, CDR1 MNHEY and CDR2 SMNVEV (reference sequence). The CDR3 spans 14 residues. In DNA, the CDR3 is TGTGCCAGCAGTTTAATGGGGGTTGGAGAGACCCAGTACTTC. Residues: CASSLMGVGETQYF.

The chain uses TRBV4-1 and TRBJ2-1; the match to TRBD1 covers 8 bases. The J segment lost 0 bases and the V segment lost 0 bases, leaving 1 base of the junction unmatched. Germline CDR1 is MGHRA and CDR2 is YSYEKL. The CDR3 is 16 amino acids. CDR3 protein: CASSQEGQASYNEQFF. The CDR3 DNA sequence: TGCGCCAGCAGCCAAGAGGGACAGGCCTCCTACAATGAGCAGTTCTTC.

V and J are TRBV18 and TRBJ2-7; 9 bases line up with TRBD1. Looked up from germline, CDR1 is KGHSH and CDR2 is LQKENI. J was trimmed by 1 base and V by 2 bases; bases with no gene match: 3. CDR3 length: 15 residues. CDR3 nucleotide sequence: TGTGCCAGCTCACCAGTCGGGACAGGGTCCTACGAGCAGTACTTC. Translation gives CASSPVGTGSYEQYF.

The chain couples TRBV5-3 to TRBJ2-4, with D maybe TRBD2 (5 bases). TRBV5-3 is labeled an ORF, and its function is uncertain. The CDR3 consists of 14 residues. V lost 0 bases, J lost 9 bases, and 13 bases lay in between. The CDR3 loop reads CARSLGGESTIQYF. The CDR3 nucleotides read TGTGCCAGAAGCTTGGGTGGGGAGAGTACCATTCAGTACTTC.

The chain joins TRBV25-1 to TRBJ2-7; 11 bases map to TRBD2. Germline V gene lookup returns CDR1 MGHDK and CDR2 SYGVNS. V lost 1 base and J lost 3; bases outside the gene matches: 5. CDR3 length equals 16 residues. The chain's CDR3 is CASSEFGSGRDYEQYF. The CDR3 region has the DNA TGTGCCAGCAGTGAATTCGGTAGCGGGAGGGACTACGAGCAGTACTTC.

This clone came up once. This chain joins TRBV27 and TRBJ2-7; no clear D. CDR3 length: 15 amino acids. Per germline, CDR1 MNHEY and CDR2 SMNVEV (reference sequence). Trimming shortened V by 0 bases and J by 9 bases, and 18 bases separated the two germline ends. CDR3 in amino acids: CASSLSLQASQGQYF. The CDR3 DNA is TGTGCCAGCAGTTTATCCCTCCAGGCCAGCCAAGGGCAGTACTTC.

The V and J genes are TRBV4-3 and TRBJ2-2; 9 bases are a match to TRBD1. The length of the CDR3 is 15 residues. CDR1 and CDR2 (germline): LGHNA, YSLEER. Trimming cost V 0 bases and J 10 bases; bases outside gene matches: 6. The CDR3: CASSQENRGLEELFF. CDR3 DNA sequence: TGCGCCAGCAGCCAAGAAAACAGGGGGCTTGAGGAGCTGTTTTTT.

V is TRBV6-5 and J is TRBJ2-7; no firm D call. In germline, CDR1 is MNHEY, CDR2 SVGAGI. Trimming took 2 bases from V and 3 from J, leaving 11 bases between them. CDR3 length: 14 amino acids. CDR3 bases: TGTGCCAGCAGTTACGAACAGACGGGCTACGAGCAGTACTTC. It is translated as CASSYEQTGYEQYF.

This clone was seen once. The gene calls are TRBV6-5 and TRBJ2-3, with D unclear. V was shortened by 4 bases and J by 8 bases, with 16 bases between the two germline ends. CDR1 and CDR2 from the germline V gene are MNHEY and SVGAGI. The CDR3 spans 14 residues. CDR3 DNA sequence: TGTGCCAGCAGTTCCCCCGGGCCGTTTTCTACGCAGTATTTT. This translates into CASSSPGPFSTQYF.

A remark on this clone: The same CDR3 is also encoded by other DNA sequences in this sample. V and J are TRBV27 and TRBJ2-7; either TRBD1 or TRBD2 may fit D (6 bases each). Germline V CDR1 and CDR2: MNHEY, SMNVEV (reference sequence). V lost 3 bases to trimming and J lost 1 base, with 13 bases between them. The CDR3 totals 15 residues. This CDR3 reads CASSFFGGGSYEQYF. CDR3 in DNA: TGTGCCAGCAGTTTCTTCGGAGGGGGGTCCTACGAGCAGTACTTC.

In DNA, the CDR3 is TGTGCCAGCAGCTTAAAGTCAACCTACGAGCAGTACTTC. Its translation: CASSLKSTYEQYF. The V gene is TRBV7-9, the J gene TRBJ2-7; D ambiguous. Per the germline V gene, CDR1 is SEHNR and CDR2 is FQNEAQ (reference sequence). V dropped 2 bases and J dropped 2 bases, with 7 bases sitting between them. The CDR3 loop spans 13 amino acids.

Only one count was recorded for this clone. The rearrangement joins TRBV19 to TRBJ1-1, with a possible D match to TRBD1 (5 bases). Looked up from germline, CDR1 is LNHDA and CDR2 is SQIVND (reference sequence). Trimming took off 4 bases at V and 4 bases at J, with 13 bases between the two ends. This CDR3 contains 14 residues. The CDR3: CASSKTGTATEAFF. CDR3 in DNA: TGTGCCAGTAGTAAAACAGGCACCGCCACTGAAGCTTTCTTT. Filled out from reference TRBV19 and TRBJ1-1, the complete variable domain reads DGGITQSPKYLFRKEGQNVTLSCEQNLNHDAMYWYRQDPGQGLRLIYYSQIVNDFQKGDIAEGYSVSREKKESFPLTVTSAQKNPTAFYLCASSKTGTATEAFFGQGTRLTVV.

This clone has only one observation. The gene calls are TRBV7-9 and TRBJ1-2; D might be TRBD1 (5 bases). The germline V and J ends were trimmed by 1 base and 8 bases, with 17 bases remaining between them. CDR1 and CDR2 (germline): SEHNR, FQNEAQ (reference sequence). This CDR3 contains 15 residues. The CDR3 is CASSLGPPSWTGYTF. In nucleotides, the CDR3 is TGTGCCAGCAGCTTAGGGCCCCCCTCCTGGACAGGCTACACCTTC.

Notes on this clone: A much larger clone sits a single nucleotide away, making a read error possible. The chain links TRBV29-1 to TRBJ1-1, with 8 bases that match TRBD1. The CDR3 sequence is 12 residues long. Germline V CDR1 and CDR2: SQVTM, ANQGSEA. The CDR3 is CNCGTGNTEAFF. The CDR3 DNA sequence: TGCAACTGCGGGACAGGGAACACTGAAGCTTTCTTT.